Described below is a single T cell receptor (beta chain) sequence and its context. Antigen: not known. Only in-frame clones appear in the TCRdb table, and some are missing; sequencing was by immunoSEQ multiplex PCR. Seen here are 85,000 to 100,000 clones, roughly 89% observed once, and the top ten hold approximately 5%. Trimming removed 3 bases at V and 0 bases at J, with 8 bases between. The CDR3 is 14 amino acids. The V gene's germline CDR1 is SGHDN and CDR2 FVKESK. This entry comes from a study of T cell responses to AZD1222 COVID-19 vaccine. Findings of the study overall: Baseline serology detected seropositivity in only six AZD1222 recipients. Close to half of all spike-specific TCRs reportedly target regions of the variants that are unmutated. Spike-specific TCR breadth and depth went up after people got two AZD1222 doses. Donors skewed white British and female; clonal diversity was possibly underestimated.

The TCR sequence derives from an adult who received the AZD1222 COVID-19 vaccine. The chain combines TRBV14 with TRBJ1-1; D call uncertain. Source: peripheral blood, taken 28 days after the second AZD1222 dose. DNA for the CDR3: TGTGCCAGCAGCCAGCCAGGAATGAACACTGAAGCTTTCTTT. Amino acid sequence: CASSQPGMNTEAFF.